A selection of T cell receptor beta chains follows, all from one sample in a study of tumor-infiltrating lymphocytes in localized non-small cell lung cancer. Sequencing was performed with immunoSEQ multiplex PCR; in TCRdb, only in-frame clones are kept and a portion is missing. The table includes around 5,200 clones, around 60% detected once. Sequenced: uninvolved lung tissue not adjacent to the tumor. The receptors originated from a human donor with non-small cell lung cancer. Each CDR3 is given with its conserved first and last residue. D genes are given only for firm matches. Expanded clones get a size class; other rows say once, few or many, or leave the size out.

D: TRBD1
V: TRBV30
J: TRBJ2-1
size: once
CDR3: CAWSVRTGYNEQFF
DNA: TGTGCCTGGAGTGTAAGGACAGGGTACAATGAGCAGTTCTTC

D: TRBD2
V: TRBV27
J: TRBJ2-1
size: few
CDR3: CASTRFGTTYNEQFF
DNA: TGTGCCAGCACCCGTTTCGGGACTACTTACAATGAGCAGTTCTTC

D: TRBD2
V: TRBV4-2
J: TRBJ2-3
size: once
CDR3: CASSQVQRDVTDTQYF
DNA: TGTGCCAGCAGCCAAGTCCAGCGGGATGTCACAGATACGCAGTATTTT

D: -
V: TRBV11-3
J: TRBJ2-1
size: -
CDR3: CASSLRNGNEQFF
DNA: TGTGCCAGCAGCTTACGTAACGGGAATGAGCAGTTCTTC

D: -
V: TRBV9
J: TRBJ2-3
size: -
CDR3: CASSVLETQYF
DNA: TGTGCCAGCAGTGTACTTGAGACGCAGTATTTT

D: -
V: TRBV29-1
J: TRBJ2-7
size: -
CDR3: CSAWTAYEQYF
DNA: TGCAGCGCCTGGACAGCTTACGAGCAGTACTTC

D: -
V: TRBV7-2
J: TRBJ1-1
size: -
CDR3: CASSLRANTEAFF
DNA: TGTGCCAGCAGCTTGCGAGCTAACACTGAAGCTTTCTTT

D: -
V: TRBV6-5
J: TRBJ1-2
size: -
CDR3: CASSYRAGRNYGYTF
DNA: TGTGCCAGCAGCTACAGGGCCGGTAGGAACTATGGCTACACCTTC

D: -
V: TRBV5-4
J: TRBJ1-3
size: -
CDR3: CASSWEDGSGNTIYF
DNA: TGCGCCAGCAGCTGGGAAGACGGGTCTGGAAACACCATATATTTT

D: TRBD2
V: TRBV7-2
J: TRBJ2-3
size: -
CDR3: CASSLSGRTDTQYF
DNA: TGTGCCAGCAGCCTTAGCGGGCGCACAGATACGCAGTATTTT